The 10 T cell receptor beta chains given below trace back to one sample, sequenced in a study of early T cells in non-severe SARS-CoV-2 infection. MiXCR, run by TCRdb on the 5' RACE reads, gives a single entry per CDR3 protein. This sample has some 96,000 distinct CDR3 sequences, with under 15% found just once. The sequencing input was whole blood. These receptors all come from an adult who was a healthcare worker with PCR-confirmed SARS-CoV-2 infection or an uninfected control (not recorded which).

There are many counts of this clonotype. The chain links TRBV5-4 to TRBJ2-5; D is tentatively TRBD1 or TRBD2 (7 bases each). Germline CDR1 SGHNT, CDR2 YYREEE (reference sequence). Trimming left V 4 bases short and J 5 bases short, with 21 bases between. CDR3 length: 16 amino acids. CDR3: CASSPSSGPGGETQYF. CDR3 nucleotide sequence: TGTGCCAGCAGCCCGTCTAGCGGCCCAGGGGGTGAGACCCAGTACTTC.

The chain joins TRBV12-3 or TRBV12-4 to TRBJ1-4; D call uncertain. Trimming left V 2 bases short and J 0 bases short, with 10 bases between. This CDR3 is 16 amino acids long. CDR3 in amino acids: CASSLYEVATNEKLFF. CDR3 bases: TGTGCCAGCAGTTTATACGAAGTTGCAACTAATGAAAAACTGTTTTTT.

The chain carries TRBV11-2 and TRBJ2-7; 10 bases match TRBD1. With V trimmed by 4 bases and J by 2 bases, 2 bases remained unmatched. Germline CDR1 is SGHAT and CDR2 is FQNNGV. This CDR3 is 14 amino acids long. CDR3 in amino acids: CASSWGQGTYEQYF. DNA of the CDR3: TGTGCCAGCAGCTGGGGACAGGGGACCTACGAGCAGTACTTC. Variable domain in full (rest from reference TRBV11-2 and TRBJ2-7): EAGVAQSPRYKIIEKRQSVAFWCNPISGHATLYWYQQILGQGPKLLIQFQNNGVVDDSQLPKDRFSAERLKGVDSTLKIQPAKLEDSAVYLCASSWGQGTYEQYFGPGTRLTVT.

In this sample, this clonotype turned up a few times. This chain's CDR3 is CASSTASGAVDTQYF. CDR3 sequence (DNA): TGTGCCAGCAGCACAGCCTCGGGAGCGGTAGATACGCAGTATTTT. The rearrangement links TRBV5-4 to TRBJ2-3; D perhaps matches TRBD2 (6 bases). Germline CDR1 reads SGHNT; CDR2 reads YYREEE (reference sequence). V was pared by 4 bases and J by 5 bases, with 17 bases between. CDR3 length: 15 amino acids.

The V call is TRBV6-5, the J call TRBJ2-1, with D maybe TRBD2 (6 bases). Trimming shortened V by 2 bases and J by 10 bases, and 15 bases separated the two germline ends. The CDR3 is 14 residues long. The V gene's germline CDR1 is MNHEY and CDR2 SVGAGI. The CDR3 here is CASSYLRPAGEQFF. For the CDR3, the DNA is TGTGCCAGCAGTTACCTTAGACCCGCGGGGGAGCAGTTCTTC.

The rearrangement links TRBV4-1 to TRBJ2-1; no clear D gene. The CDR3 spans 11 residues. From germline, CDR1 is MGHRA and CDR2 YSYEKL. Trimming removed 1 base from V and 15 bases from J, with 10 bases in between. In nucleotides, the CDR3 is TGCGCCAGCAGCCAAGGACTTCTTATGTTCTTC. Its translation is CASSQGLLMFF.

This clonotype was recorded at least ten times. This rearrangement joins TRBV6-1 to TRBJ2-1, with 7 positions matching TRBD1. V trimming: 6 bases; J trimming: 5 bases; junction bases outside the gene matches: 16. The V gene's germline CDR1 is MNHNS and CDR2 SASEGT. This CDR3 has 17 residues. CDR3 loop: CASSGREGQERDNEQFF. The CDR3 nucleotides are TGTGCCAGCAGCGGACGGGAAGGACAGGAAAGGGACAATGAGCAGTTCTTC.

This clonotype was observed a few times. This chain links TRBV20-1 with TRBJ2-5; D is uncertain. Germline lookup yields CDR1 DFQATT and CDR2 SNEGSKA (reference sequence). This CDR3 is built from 10 residues. Trimming took off 6 bases at V and 8 bases at J, with 10 bases between the two ends. CDR3 protein: CSASKRTQYF. The DNA for the CDR3 is TGCAGTGCATCTAAGAGAACCCAGTACTTC.

This chain joins TRBV29-1 and TRBJ1-1; D may be TRBD1 (6 bases). The germline V and J ends were trimmed by 7 bases and 5 bases, with 8 bases remaining between them. Germline V CDR1 and CDR2: SQVTM, ANQGSEA. The CDR3 contains 10 residues. CDR3 bases: TGCAGCGCGACAGGTACTGAAGCTTTCTTT. Its protein product is CSATGTEAFF.

This clonotype was observed a few times. V and J are TRBV6-6 and TRBJ2-5, with TRBD2 matching over 9 bases. Germline assignment: CDR1 MNHNY and CDR2 SVGAGI (reference sequence). Trimming cost V 6 bases and J 5 bases; bases outside gene matches: 13. The CDR3 spans 16 residues. The DNA of the CDR3 is TGTGCCAGCAGGCTGGGGGTTCTAGCGGGAAACGAGACCCAGTACTTC. Translation gives CASRLGVLAGNETQYF.